One and the same sample provided the 12 T cell receptor beta chains below, sequenced in a study of blood T cell repertoires in COVID-19. This table comes from immunoSEQ multiplex PCR, and its TCRdb copy is limited to in-frame clones, with some not included. The table includes about 87,000 clones, around 86% detected once. Sequencing was done on a sample of peripheral blood. The receptors were sampled from a woman between 65 and 79 years old with acute or convalescent COVID-19.

In this sample, this clone turned up a few times. CDR3 DNA: TGCGCCAGCAGCTTGGAGCAGGGTAATGAAAAACTGTTTTTT. It codes for CASSLEQGNEKLFF. The chain combines TRBV5-1 with TRBJ1-4, with D perhaps matching TRBD1 (5 bases). Trimming cost V 0 bases and J 4 bases, with 7 bases left between them. The CDR3 length is 14 residues. Per germline, CDR1 SGHRS and CDR2 YFSETQ.

V and J are TRBV6-5 and TRBJ2-7; the match to TRBD1 covers 11 bases. The trim removed 8 bases at V and 3 bases at J, leaving 6 bases unmatched. CDR3 length: 14 residues. CDR1 and CDR2 (germline): MNHEY, SVGAGI. The CDR3 sequence is CASLRTGGHYEQYF. CDR3 nucleotides: TGTGCCAGCTTGCGGACAGGGGGCCACTACGAGCAGTACTTC.

The rearrangement links TRBV2 to TRBJ1-1; D may be TRBD1 (6 bases). Germline CDR1 and CDR2: SNHLY and FYNNEI. CDR3 length equals 13 residues. V was pared by 8 bases and J by 0 bases, with 10 bases between. The DNA of the CDR3 is TGTGCCAGCGGGGACACGTTGAACACTGAAGCTTTCTTT. It yields the protein CASGDTLNTEAFF.

On this clone itself: One end of the junction varies from germline; a read error may be responsible. The CDR3 nucleotides read TGTGCTAGCAGCGCTTCCAGGGGTACTGAAGCTTTCTTT. Its translation is CASSASRGTEAFF. The V call is TRBV7-7, the J call TRBJ1-1; a possible D gene is TRBD1 (6 bases). From germline, CDR1 is SSHAT and CDR2 FNYEAQ (reference sequence). This CDR3 is 13 amino acids long.

This chain connects TRBV7-9 to TRBJ2-2; 10 nucleotides line up with TRBD1. CDR1 is SEHNR, CDR2 FQNEAQ, per germline (reference sequence). V lost 3 bases and J lost 4; bases outside the gene matches: 11. This CDR3 spans 18 amino acids. In DNA, the CDR3 is TGTGCCAGCAGCTTCGCCCGGGACAGGGGACGTGGCACCGGGGAGCTGTTTTTT. Its translation is CASSFARDRGRGTGELFF.

The chain joins TRBV5-1 to TRBJ1-1; possible D gene TRBD1, 5 bases. The ends were cut back, 1 base at V and 5 bases at J, with 12 bases in the middle. The CDR3 is 14 residues long. Germline-derived CDR1 and CDR2 are SGHRS and YFSETQ. As DNA, the CDR3 is TGCGCCAGCAGCTTGAATGGGGCGGAGACTGAAGCTTTCTTT. Translating gives CASSLNGAETEAFF.

This clone has just a few counts. In DNA form, the CDR3 reads TGCGCCAGCAGCCAAAACAGGGAGGAGCAGTACTTC. The encoded protein is CASSQNREEQYF. The rearrangement joins TRBV4-1 to TRBJ2-7, with a possible D match to TRBD1 (6 bases). V dropped 2 bases and J dropped 7 bases, with 9 bases sitting between them. From germline, CDR1 is MGHRA and CDR2 YSYEKL. The CDR3 spans 12 residues.

The J gene is TRBJ1-2, the V gene TRBV18; D might be TRBD1 (5 bases). The CDR3 is 14 amino acids. Trimming shortened V by 1 base and J by 4 bases, and 10 bases separated the two germline ends. CDR1 is KGHSH and CDR2 is LQKENI in the germline V gene. The DNA for the CDR3 is TGTGCCAGCTCACCACATCCAGGGTCCTATGGCTACACCTTC. Translating gives CASSPHPGSYGYTF.

The chain recombines TRBV6-5 with TRBJ2-3; D unclear. The length of the CDR3 is 14 residues. V was trimmed by 2 bases and J by 3 bases, leaving 9 bases between them. Germline V lookup: CDR1 MNHEY, CDR2 SVGAGI. CDR3 loop: CASSYGPRTDTQYF. Written as DNA, the CDR3 is TGTGCCAGCAGTTACGGTCCTAGGACAGATACGCAGTATTTT.

This chain uses TRBV7-3 with TRBJ2-1; 9 positions agree with TRBD1. J gave up 8 bases and V 5 bases, and 7 bases lay outside the gene matches. Germline V CDR1 and CDR2: SGHTA, FQGTGA. CDR3 size: 14 residues. The DNA of the CDR3 is TGTGCCAGCAGCCTACAGGGGGCGAAGGATGAGCAGTTCTTC. Its translation: CASSLQGAKDEQFF.

In this sample, this clone turned up a few times. J is TRBJ1-6 and V is TRBV30, with D possibly being TRBD1 (6 bases). Trimming removed 5 bases from V and 5 bases from J, with 7 bases in between. This CDR3 is 12 amino acids long. The germline V gene has CDR1 GTSNPN and CDR2 SVGIG (reference sequence). Here the CDR3 DNA reads TGTGCCTGGTACAGGGATAATTCACCCCTCCACTTT. This encodes CAWYRDNSPLHF.

In nucleotides, the CDR3 is TGTGCCACTAGTTCCTCCGGGAATAGCAATCAGCCCCAGCATTTT. Its protein product is CATSSSGNSNQPQHF. The chain employs TRBV6-5 and TRBJ1-5; D unresolved. This CDR3 contains 15 residues. Germline V CDR1 and CDR2: MNHEY, SVGAGI. V lost 10 bases and J 0 bases, leaving 16 bases between the germline ends.